Following are 22 T cell receptor beta chains from one sample sequenced in a study of blood T cell repertoires in COVID-19. Measured with immunoSEQ multiplex PCR; TCRdb has only the in-frame clones, and not every one. In the table there are about 190,000 clones, almost 90% of which are singletons. Sequencing was performed on peripheral blood. These receptors were collected from a man between 18 and 35 years old with active or convalescent COVID-19.

J is TRBJ2-7 and V is TRBV27; TRBD1 matches 7 bases. Trimming removed 7 bases from V and 3 bases from J; junction bases left unmatched: 15. The CDR3 sequence is 16 residues long. CDR1 and CDR2 (germline): MNHEY, SMNVEV (reference sequence). Here the CDR3 DNA reads TGTGCCAGCACCCACCTAGGACAGGCTCTTAACTACGAGCAGTACTTC. Protein product: CASTHLGQALNYEQYF.

The genes are TRBV30 and TRBJ1-1; 8 bases fit TRBD1. From germline, CDR1 is GTSNPN and CDR2 SVGIG (reference sequence). The CDR3 is made up of 12 amino acids. The V segment lost 3 bases and the J segment 6 bases; nucleotides outside the gene matches: 3. The CDR3 loop reads CAWSGTGAEAFF. CDR3 sequence (DNA): TGTGCCTGGAGCGGGACAGGAGCTGAAGCTTTCTTT.

This sequence joins TRBV4-1 and TRBJ1-1, with no clear D. The germline gives CDR1 MGHRA, CDR2 YSYEKL. The CDR3 is 12 residues long. Trimming removed 0 bases from V and 6 bases from J, with 5 bases in between. The CDR3 DNA sequence: TGCGCCAGCAGCCAAGATCCCGCTGAAGCTTTCTTT. It yields the protein CASSQDPAEAFF.

The V and J genes are TRBV6-5 and TRBJ2-3, with D possibly matching TRBD2 (5 bases). CDR3 size: 11 residues. Germline assignment: CDR1 MNHEY and CDR2 SVGAGI. The ends were cut back, 8 bases at V and 8 bases at J, with 11 bases in the middle. The CDR3 region has the DNA TGTGCCAGCCGGGGAGTGGGTACGCAGTATTTT. Its protein product is CASRGVGTQYF.

This clone was observed a single time. The genes are TRBV29-1 and TRBJ1-2; TRBD1 agrees at 11 bases. V trimming: 6 bases; J trimming: 7 bases; junction bases outside the gene matches: 10. Germline V lookup: CDR1 SQVTM, CDR2 ANQGSEA. This CDR3 region has 14 residues. CDR3 DNA sequence: TGCAGCGTCGAATCGCCGGGACAGGGGGTTGGCTACACCTTC. This sequence encodes CSVESPGQGVGYTF. Full variable domain (outside the CDR3, taken from reference TRBV29-1 and TRBJ1-2): SAVISQKPSRDICQRGTSLTIQCQVDSQVTMMFWYRQQPGQSLTLIATANQGSEATYESGFVIDKFPISRPNLTFSTLTVSNMSPEDSSIYLCSVESPGQGVGYTFGSGTRLTVV.

The V and J genes are TRBV9 and TRBJ1-4, with 9 bases matching TRBD1. Per germline, CDR1 SGDLS and CDR2 YYNGEE. With 3 bases clipped from V and 6 bases from J, the junction kept 9 bases outside the gene matches. The CDR3 runs 16 residues. CDR3 region: CASSALPGQGYEKLFF. CDR3 DNA: TGTGCCAGCAGCGCGTTACCGGGACAGGGATATGAAAAACTGTTTTTT.

This clone was seen a handful of times. This rearrangement joins TRBV10-3 to TRBJ1-3; 7 bases map to TRBD1. V was pared by 6 bases and J by 2 bases, with 4 bases of the junction left unmatched. Germline V lookup: CDR1 ENHRY, CDR2 SYGVKD. The CDR3 is 14 amino acids. As DNA, the CDR3 is TGTGCCATCAGGGAGACAGGGACTGGAAACACCATATATTTT. Protein product: CAIRETGTGNTIYF.

The chain recombines TRBV6-2 or TRBV6-3 with TRBJ2-3; D is undetermined. This CDR3 contains 15 residues. V lost 6 bases, J lost 5 bases, and 18 bases lay in between. From germline, CDR1 is MNHEY and CDR2 SVGEGT. The CDR3 is CASSLLGSRGDTQYF. CDR3 sequence (DNA): TGTGCCAGCAGCCTCCTCGGGTCCCGCGGAGATACGCAGTATTTT.

This clone was recorded a few times. CDR3 DNA sequence: TGTGCCAGCAGCCCCCGAACTAACACCGGGGAGCTGTTTTTT. Protein: CASSPRTNTGELFF. The chain combines TRBV5-4 with TRBJ2-2; D call uncertain. Germline V CDR1 and CDR2: SGHNT, YYREEE (reference sequence). This CDR3 spans 14 amino acids. V lost 4 bases to trimming and J lost 2 bases, with 9 bases between them.

This clone was detected only once. The chain carries TRBV18 and TRBJ1-5, with D maybe TRBD1 (5 bases). The CDR3 consists of 14 residues. The ends were cut back, 3 bases at V and 2 bases at J, with 8 bases in the middle. Germline-derived CDR1 and CDR2 are KGHSH and LQKENI. In nucleotides, the CDR3 is TGTGCCAGCTCACCCCAGACAGGCAATCAGCCCCAGCATTTT. Encoded protein: CASSPQTGNQPQHF.

This clone was picked up a small number of times. This chain connects TRBV30 to TRBJ2-1; perhaps TRBD1 as D (6 bases). The CDR3 loop spans 11 amino acids. The germline gives CDR1 GTSNPN, CDR2 SVGIG (reference sequence). The V end was cut by 3 bases, the J end by 12 bases, with 12 bases between. CDR3 region: CAWSAWTAQFF. The CDR3 DNA sequence: TGTGCCTGGAGCGCATGGACAGCGCAGTTCTTC.

The chain uses TRBV5-4 and TRBJ2-7, with a weak D call TRBD1 (6 bases). Trimming took 4 bases from V and 2 from J, leaving 16 bases between them. Germline assignment: CDR1 SGHNT and CDR2 YYREEE (reference sequence). CDR3 size: 15 residues. CDR3 coding DNA: TGTGCCAGCAGCCCATCCGGACAGATTACCTACGAGCAGTACTTC. It translates to CASSPSGQITYEQYF.

The V gene is TRBV6-5, the J gene TRBJ2-3, with D possibly being TRBD1 (6 bases). CDR3 length equals 15 residues. Germline V gene sequence: CDR1 MNHEY, CDR2 SVGAGI. V lost 5 bases to trimming and J lost 4 bases, with 16 bases between them. The CDR3 DNA reads TGTGCCAGCAGTATACGGGACATAGGGGCAGATACGCAGTATTTT. Translating gives CASSIRDIGADTQYF.

This sequence joins TRBV10-3 and TRBJ1-2, with 7 bases lining up with TRBD1. After removal of 8 bases from V and 6 bases from J, the junction contained 12 bases not matched to a gene. Looked up from germline, CDR1 is ENHRY and CDR2 is SYGVKD. The CDR3 totals 14 residues. CDR3 sequence reads: CAIQDPRGLHGYTF. The CDR3 bases are TGTGCCATCCAAGATCCGAGGGGGCTCCATGGCTACACCTTC.

The chain has TRBV27 and TRBJ2-6; 11 bases match TRBD1. The length of the CDR3 is 18 residues. The ends lost 1 base at V and 2 bases at J; junction bases unmatched: 4. CDR1 and CDR2 from the germline V gene are MNHEY and SMNVEV (reference sequence). The chain's CDR3 is CASSLYGQGAPGANVLTF. The DNA of the CDR3 is TGTGCCAGCAGTTTATACGGACAGGGGGCGCCTGGGGCCAACGTCCTGACTTTC.

The chain is built from TRBV10-2 and TRBJ1-4; 8 positions match TRBD1. With V trimmed by 5 bases and J by 6 bases, 5 bases remained unmatched. The CDR3 has 14 amino acids. CDR1 is WSHSY, CDR2 SAAADI, per germline. In DNA form, the CDR3 reads TGCGCCAGCAGTACAGGGGGAGGGGATGAAAAACTGTTTTTT. Translating gives CASSTGGGDEKLFF.

The chain combines TRBV7-2 with TRBJ2-1; D gene ambiguous. The V gene lost 2 bases and the J gene lost 7 bases, with 12 bases spanning the gap. CDR1 is SGHTA and CDR2 is FQGNSA in the germline V gene. This CDR3 has 14 amino acids. For the CDR3, the DNA is TGTGCCAGCAGCTTAATCAGATCGTCTAATGAGCAGTTCTTC. Protein product: CASSLIRSSNEQFF. The full variable domain, its missing parts supplied by reference TRBV7-2 and TRBJ2-1, is GAGVSQSPSNKVTEKGKDVELRCDPISGHTALYWYRQSLGQGLEFLIYFQGNSAPDKSGLPSDRFSAERTGGSVSTLTIQRTQQEDSAVYLCASSLIRSSNEQFFGPGTRLTVL.

This rearrangement joins TRBV29-1 to TRBJ1-2, with D hard to call. There are 14 residues in the CDR3. CDR1 and CDR2 from the germline V gene are SQVTM and ANQGSEA. Trimming took off 3 bases at V and 0 bases at J, with 11 bases between the two ends. This CDR3 reads CSVDDTSSNYGYTF. The CDR3 coding sequence is TGCAGCGTTGATGACACAAGTTCTAACTATGGCTACACCTTC. The complete variable domain, with remaining parts taken from reference TRBV29-1 and TRBJ1-2, reads SAVISQKPSRDICQRGTSLTIQCQVDSQVTMMFWYRQQPGQSLTLIATANQGSEATYESGFVIDKFPISRPNLTFSTLTVSNMSPEDSSIYLCSVDDTSSNYGYTFGSGTRLTVV.

This clone was counted a single time. The genes are TRBV5-6 and TRBJ1-2, with 7 bases matching TRBD1. The CDR3 runs to 14 residues. The junction had 6 bases not matched to a gene; V was cut back by 2 bases and J by 5 bases. Germline-derived CDR1 and CDR2 are SGHDT and YYEEEE. CDR3 residues: CASSLPTGKYGYTF. DNA of the CDR3: TGTGCCAGCAGCTTACCGACAGGGAAATATGGCTACACCTTC.

The gene calls are TRBV6-6 and TRBJ2-5; TRBD1 agrees at 7 bases. There are 14 residues in the CDR3. Looked up from germline, CDR1 is MNHNY and CDR2 is SVGAGI (reference sequence). J lost 2 bases, V lost 7 bases, and 7 bases had no gene match. The CDR3 DNA reads as TGTGCCAGCAAAACACAGGGGTCTCAAGAGACCCAGTACTTC. It yields the protein CASKTQGSQETQYF.

The chain links TRBV11-3 to TRBJ1-2; tentatively, D is TRBD1 (5 bases). The germline gives CDR1 SGHNT, CDR2 YENEEA. The CDR3 totals 17 residues. Trimming removed 5 bases at V and 9 bases at J, with 28 bases between. CDR3 protein: CASSRGTIRTPRLSYTF. In nucleotides, the CDR3 is TGTGCCAGCAGCCGGGGGACGATTCGGACACCACGGCTGAGCTACACCTTC.

This clone was observed once. The rearrangement joins TRBV7-2 to TRBJ2-3; D gene unclear. This CDR3 has 15 residues. Deletions cut 5 bases from V and 0 bases from J, with 12 bases between. Per the germline V gene, CDR1 is SGHTA and CDR2 is FQGNSA. This CDR3 is CASSITIYSTDTQYF. CDR3 DNA sequence: TGTGCCAGCAGCATTACTATATACAGCACAGATACGCAGTATTTT.